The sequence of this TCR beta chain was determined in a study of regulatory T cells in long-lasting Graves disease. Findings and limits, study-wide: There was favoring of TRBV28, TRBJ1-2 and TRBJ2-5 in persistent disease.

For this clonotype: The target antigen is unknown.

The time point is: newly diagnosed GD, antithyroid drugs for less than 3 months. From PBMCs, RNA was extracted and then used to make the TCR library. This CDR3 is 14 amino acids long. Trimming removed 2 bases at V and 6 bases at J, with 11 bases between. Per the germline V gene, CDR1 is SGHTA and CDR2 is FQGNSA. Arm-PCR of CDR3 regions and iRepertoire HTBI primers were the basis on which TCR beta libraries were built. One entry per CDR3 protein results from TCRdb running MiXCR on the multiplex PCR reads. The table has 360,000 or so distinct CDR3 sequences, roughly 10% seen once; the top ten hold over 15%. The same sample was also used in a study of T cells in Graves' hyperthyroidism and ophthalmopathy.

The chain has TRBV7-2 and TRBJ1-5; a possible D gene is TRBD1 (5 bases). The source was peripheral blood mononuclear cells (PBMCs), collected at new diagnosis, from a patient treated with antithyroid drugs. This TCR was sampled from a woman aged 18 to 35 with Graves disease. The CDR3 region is CASSLTGPGQPQHF. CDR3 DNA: TGTGCCAGCAGCTTAACGGGGCCCGGTCAGCCCCAGCATTTT.